The clone carrying this T cell receptor (beta chain) was seen ten or more times. The antigen remains undetermined. The record originates from a study of T-cell memory formation after mild COVID-19. About the study: There were largely donor-specific TCR clusters.

Study-wide results and limits: While clones contracting from day 15 to 85 were balanced between CD4 and CD8, later expanders leaned CD4+. Most CD4+ clones that shrank were in CM and EM, while CD8+ ones turned up in EMRA.

From the 5' RACE reads, TCRdb called clonotypes with MiXCR, one entry per CDR3 protein. This table holds roughly 160,000 distinct CDR3 sequences, under 15% found once. Sample: PBMCs or a T cell subset sorted from them (not recorded which). This clonotype originated in a man aged 18 to 30 who had mild COVID-19 (a few samples of this study predate the infection). Cell type and time point are not known.

The CDR3 here is CASSHLGQTTYNEQFF. The CDR3 nucleotides read TGTGCCAGCAGCCACCTCGGACAGACAACCTACAATGAGCAGTTCTTC. The gene calls are TRBV14 and TRBJ2-1; D is perhaps TRBD1 (6 bases). The CDR3 consists of 16 residues. The ends were cut back, 3 bases at V and 2 bases at J, with 14 bases in the middle. CDR1 and CDR2 from the germline V gene are SGHDN and FVKESK.